One and the same sample provided the 7 T cell receptor beta chains below, sequenced in a study of T cells in women clearing cervical HPV infection. Generated by immunoSEQ multiplex PCR, the TCRdb table keeps only in-frame clones and is missing some. Recorded for this sample: under 45,000 clones. The sequenced material came from blood buffy coat. These receptors all stem from a woman between 18 and 70 years old with a cervical HPV16 infection that either progressed to CIN3+ or cleared (not recorded which).

Of note for this clone: One junction end does not reproduce the germline sequence, and a read error may be involved. The sequenced fragment ends 3 residues before the CDR3 boundary, so the rest is inferred from the germline J gene. This chain uses TRBV7-9 with TRBJ2-5, with 10 bases aligning to TRBD2. The germline V gene encodes CDR1 SEHNR and CDR2 FQNEAQ (reference sequence). This CDR3 contains 15 residues. The part of the CDR3 DNA that was read is TGTCCCAGCAGCCGCAATAGCGGGGGGCAAGAGACC. This encodes CPSSRNSGGQET. From start to end, the CDR3 is CPSSRNSGGQETQYF.

Note on this clone: The CDR3 goes on 3 residues after the read ends, and that part is filled in from the germline J gene. This chain connects TRBV29-1 to TRBJ2-3, with TRBD1 matching over 12 bases. J was trimmed by 7 bases and V by 5 bases; bases with no gene match: 13. There are 16 residues in the CDR3. Germline values: CDR1 SQVTM, CDR2 ANQGSEA. The CDR3 DNA, read in part, is TGCAGCGTTCCAACCCCCCCGGGACAGGGGGCATATACG. Translation: CSVPTPPGQGAYT. The whole CDR3 sequence is CSVPTPPGQGAYTQYF.

CDR3 loop: CASRPQGGLGNEQFF. The sequenced CDR3 bases are TGTGCCAGCAGACCCCAGGGGGGCTTGGGCAATGAG. The rearrangement uses TRBV11-2 and TRBJ2-1; D might be TRBD1 (7 bases). The sequenced fragment ends 3 residues before the CDR3 boundary, so the rest is inferred from the germline J gene. CDR1 is SGHAT, CDR2 FQNNGV, per germline. Trimming left V 6 bases short and J 6 bases short, with 18 bases between. This CDR3 contains 15 residues.

A remark on this clone: The DNA ends 3 residues before the CDR3 does, and the rest of the CDR3 is filled in from the germline J gene. The genes are TRBV5-1 and TRBJ1-1, with unresolved D. The germline V gene has CDR1 SGHRS and CDR2 YFSETQ. This CDR3 contains 15 residues. Trimming removed 1 base at V and 0 bases at J, with 10 bases between. The sequenced part of the CDR3 DNA is TGCGCCAGCAGCTTGACTGGGCCGGTGAACACTGAA. Translated, it gives CASSLTGPVNTE. From start to end, the CDR3 is CASSLTGPVNTEAFF.

As to this clone: The sequenced fragment ends 3 residues before the CDR3 boundary, so the rest is inferred from the germline J gene. The gene calls are TRBV12-3 or TRBV12-4 and TRBJ2-3; 7 bases are shared with TRBD2. The CDR3 covers 14 residues. The J segment lost 6 bases and the V segment lost 1 base, leaving 4 bases of the junction unmatched. Partial CDR3 DNA: TGTGCCAGCAGTTTAGGGGGGGGAGGCGATACG. Its translation is CASSLGGGGDT. From start to end, the CDR3 is CASSLGGGGDTQYF.

The CDR3 reads CASKPSGSSSYNSPLHF. Incomplete CDR3 DNA: TGTGCCAGCAAACCATCGGGGAGCAGCTCCTATAATTCACCC. The chain links TRBV12-3 or TRBV12-4 to TRBJ1-6; D gene uncertain. The sequenced fragment ends 3 residues before the CDR3 boundary, so the rest is inferred from the germline J gene. The CDR3 contains 17 residues. V lost 7 bases to trimming and J lost 0 bases, with 16 bases between them.

As to this clone: Read coverage stops 3 residues before the CDR3 terminus; the germline J gene supplies the remainder. The chain joins TRBV6-1 to TRBJ1-5; perhaps TRBD1 as D (5 bases). The CDR3 length is 15 residues. V lost 3 bases, J lost 4 bases, and 13 bases lay in between. Per the germline V gene, CDR1 is MNHNS and CDR2 is SASEGT. The chain's CDR3 is CASSEGPTQNQPQHF. CDR3 DNA, as far as it was read: TGTGCCAGCAGTGAGGGGCCGACCCAAAATCAGCCC.